A single sample gave rise to the 10 T cell receptor beta chains below, sequenced in a study of response to subunit inactivated influenza vaccine. TCRdb re-called the RT-PCR reads through MiXCR, storing one row per CDR3 protein. The repertoire holds 650,000 to 800,000 distinct CDR3 sequences, with approximately 14% as singletons. Specimen: PBMCs from blood, collected around two weeks before vaccination. These receptors originate from a man between 50 and 59 years old who received an inactivated influenza vaccine.

V and J are TRBV5-1 and TRBJ1-6; D is ambiguous. Looked up from germline, CDR1 is SGHRS and CDR2 is YFSETQ. The CDR3 runs 15 residues. The ends were cut back, 2 bases at V and 8 bases at J, with 14 bases in the middle. The CDR3 DNA follows: TGCGCCAGCAGCTTAACTGCAGCGGAGGATTCACCCCTCCACTTT. As protein: CASSLTAAEDSPLHF.

This chain uses TRBV4-3 with TRBJ2-5; D call uncertain. The CDR3 sequence is 15 residues long. Trimming removed 0 bases from V and 2 bases from J, with 10 bases in between. CDR1 is LGHNA and CDR2 is YSLEER in the germline V gene. The CDR3 nucleotides read TGCGCCAGCAGCCAAGACCATAGGGATCAAGAGACCCAGTACTTC. This codes for CASSQDHRDQETQYF.

This chain uses TRBV3-1 with TRBJ1-2, with D unclear. V gave up 1 base and J gave up 3 bases, with 9 bases separating them. The CDR3 loop spans 14 amino acids. The germline V gene encodes CDR1 LGHDT and CDR2 YNNKEL (reference sequence). The chain's CDR3 is CASSQVGFDYGYTF. The CDR3 DNA sequence: TGTGCCAGCAGCCAAGTCGGCTTTGACTATGGCTACACCTTC. Together with reference TRBV3-1 and TRBJ1-2, the CDR3 gives the full variable domain: DTAVSQTPKYLVTQMGNDKSIKCEQNLGHDTMYWYKQDSKKFLKIMFSYNNKELIINETVPNRFSPKSPDKAHLNLHINSLELGDSAVYFCASSQVGFDYGYTFGSGTRLTVV.

There are a few counts of this clonotype. The DNA for the CDR3 is TGCGCCAGCAGCCAAGACAGTTCACCCACTGAAGCTTTCTTT. Its protein product is CASSQDSSPTEAFF. The chain links TRBV4-3 to TRBJ1-1; D is ambiguous. The CDR3 totals 14 residues. Looked up from germline, CDR1 is LGHNA and CDR2 is YSLEER. The V gene lost 0 bases and the J gene lost 4 bases, with 9 bases spanning the gap.

This clonotype was counted only a few times. The rearrangement joins TRBV3-1 to TRBJ2-3, with no clear D. The CDR3 has 14 residues. Deletions cut 0 bases from V and 8 bases from J, with 12 bases between. From germline, CDR1 is LGHDT and CDR2 YNNKEL (reference sequence). The CDR3 coding sequence is TGTGCCAGCAGCCAAGAACGGCACTCCGGTACGCAGTATTTT. Translated, it gives CASSQERHSGTQYF.

This chain links TRBV4-3 with TRBJ1-1, with D hard to call. V was trimmed by 0 bases and J by 1 base, leaving 6 bases between them. From germline, CDR1 is LGHNA and CDR2 YSLEER. This CDR3 has 14 amino acids. The CDR3 here is CASSQEPENTEAFF. As DNA, the CDR3 is TGCGCCAGCAGCCAAGAGCCAGAGAACACTGAAGCTTTCTTT.

There are many counts of this clonotype. The CDR3 loop reads CASSRYEGTGELFF. The CDR3 nucleotides are TGTGCCAGCAGCCGGTACGAGGGGACCGGGGAGCTGTTTTTT. The chain carries TRBV3-1 and TRBJ2-2; either TRBD1 or TRBD2 may fit D (5 bases each). Trimming took 4 bases from V and 5 from J, leaving 11 bases between them. From germline, CDR1 is LGHDT and CDR2 YNNKEL (reference sequence). The length of the CDR3 is 14 residues.

This clonotype occurred many times. The V gene is TRBV20-1, the J gene TRBJ2-5, with 7 bases lining up with TRBD1. Germline CDR1 reads DFQATT; CDR2 reads SNEGSKA (reference sequence). The CDR3 is 17 amino acids. Trimming took 0 bases from V and 4 from J; bases not matched to a gene: 14. CDR3: CSARDPLSGGLGETQYF. CDR3 bases: TGCAGTGCTAGAGATCCTCTGTCAGGGGGTTTGGGAGAGACCCAGTACTTC.

The chain has TRBV3-1 and TRBJ2-1; TRBD2 agrees at 10 bases. J was trimmed by 9 bases and V by 1 base; bases with no gene match: 12. CDR3 length: 17 amino acids. Germline V gene sequence: CDR1 LGHDT, CDR2 YNNKEL (reference sequence). CDR3 DNA: TGTGCCAGCAGCCAAGTATCCAGCGGGGGGGCATATCCTGAGCAGTTCTTC. Residues: CASSQVSSGGAYPEQFF.

The sample holds one count of this clonotype. The DNA of the CDR3 is TGCAGTGCCCCGGACAGCCTTGCTGGGGCCAACGTCCTGACTTTC. This encodes CSAPDSLAGANVLTF. The V call is TRBV20-1, the J call TRBJ2-6, with a possible D match to TRBD1 (6 bases). The CDR3 runs 15 residues. Trimming removed 6 bases from V and 2 bases from J, with 14 bases in between. Germline lookup yields CDR1 DFQATT and CDR2 SNEGSKA (reference sequence).